These 7 T cell receptor beta chains came from one sample sequenced in a study of cytomegalovirus exposure and HLA in healthy donors. Produced via immunoSEQ multiplex PCR; TCRdb's table is partial and in-frame only. The sample has 82,000 or so clones; roughly 94% are singletons. Sequencing was done on a sample of PBMCs. Receptors originate from a woman aged 18-35 years in good health and CMV-seronegative.

The chain has TRBV30 and TRBJ1-2; D is unresolved. The V end was cut by 4 bases, the J end by 5 bases, with 11 bases between. This CDR3 is 12 amino acids long. Germline V CDR1 and CDR2: GTSNPN, SVGIG (reference sequence). DNA of the CDR3: TGTGCCTGGACGGCAGGCGGGTATGGCTACACCTTC. This gives the protein CAWTAGGYGYTF.

This chain links TRBV6-5 with TRBJ1-3; no clear D gene. Germline values: CDR1 MNHEY, CDR2 SVGAGI. CDR3 size: 15 residues. V was pared by 6 bases and J by 0 bases, with 12 bases between. The CDR3 DNA sequence: TGTGCCAGCAGCCTCACAGCAAACTCTGGAAACACCATATATTTT. It specifies CASSLTANSGNTIYF.

The chain recombines TRBV5-1 with TRBJ1-2, with 12 bases identical to TRBD1. This CDR3 is 16 amino acids long. The germline gives CDR1 SGHRS, CDR2 YFSETQ. J gave up 4 bases and V 7 bases, and 11 bases lay outside the gene matches. CDR3 amino acids: CASGLGTGGFGYGYTF. Written as DNA, the CDR3 is TGCGCCAGCGGCCTCGGGACAGGGGGCTTTGGCTATGGCTACACCTTC.

The chain has TRBV7-9 and TRBJ1-3; D is uncertain. The CDR3 is 17 amino acids. CDR1 and CDR2 (germline): SEHNR, FQNEAQ (reference sequence). V lost 0 bases to trimming and J lost 0 bases, with 12 bases between them. The CDR3 is CASSLAHVLSSGNTIYF. CDR3 in DNA: TGTGCCAGCAGCTTAGCGCATGTGTTGAGCTCTGGAAACACCATATATTTT.

This clone was seen only once. The chain links TRBV6-6 to TRBJ2-2; tentatively, D is TRBD2 (6 bases). Germline CDR1 reads MNHNY; CDR2 reads SVGAGI (reference sequence). The CDR3 runs to 13 residues. Deletions cut 6 bases from V and 5 bases from J, with 10 bases between. Here the CDR3 reads CASRYSGTGELFF. The DNA of the CDR3 is TGTGCCAGCAGGTATAGCGGAACCGGGGAGCTGTTTTTT.

The chain is built from TRBV9 and TRBJ2-1, with a possible D match to TRBD2 (5 bases). The V and J ends lost 3 bases and 4 bases respectively, with 14 bases between them. This CDR3 has 15 amino acids. CDR1 is SGDLS and CDR2 is YYNGEE in the germline V gene. The CDR3 loop is CASSAPPAEYNEQFF. In DNA, the CDR3 is TGTGCCAGCAGCGCCCCCCCAGCGGAGTACAATGAGCAGTTCTTC.

Judged by abundance, this clone is medium-sized (0.01 to 0.1%). CDR3 region: CASTRTTGFYGYTF. The CDR3 DNA reads as TGCGCCAGCACCAGAACCACAGGCTTCTATGGCTACACCTTC. The chain combines TRBV4-1 with TRBJ1-2; possibly TRBD1 for D (5 bases). CDR3 length: 14 amino acids. V was shortened by 7 bases and J by 4 bases, with 16 bases between the two germline ends. Germline assignment: CDR1 MGHRA and CDR2 YSYEKL.